Below, 9 T cell receptor beta chains from the same sample are listed, as sequenced in a study of identical twins. A single record per CDR3 protein comes from TCRdb applying MiXCR to the 5' RACE reads. The table includes more than 650,000 distinct CDR3 sequences, 6.1% detected once. Sequenced material: naive T cells sorted from blood. Source of these receptors: a man younger than 35 in good health.

In this sample, this clonotype turned up many times. V is TRBV7-9 and J is TRBJ2-1; possibly TRBD2 for D (5 bases). V was shortened by 3 bases and J by 4 bases, with 16 bases between the two germline ends. The CDR3 has 16 amino acids. Germline CDR1 and CDR2: SEHNR and FQNEAQ (reference sequence). CDR3 nucleotides: TGTGCCAGCAGCTTTCTACCACTAGTGGGGTACAATGAGCAGTTCTTC. It translates to CASSFLPLVGYNEQFF.

This clonotype was found many times. The V call is TRBV12-3 or TRBV12-4, the J call TRBJ2-5, with D hard to call. CDR3 size: 13 residues. Trimming left V 3 bases short and J 1 base short, with 6 bases between. DNA of the CDR3: TGTGCCAGCAGTTTGAGCTTCCAAGAGACCCAGTACTTC. Encoded protein: CASSLSFQETQYF.

This clonotype was seen ten or more times. This chain joins TRBV4-3 and TRBJ2-7; no clear D. Deletions cut 0 bases from V and 3 bases from J, with 6 bases between. Germline loops: CDR1 LGHNA, CDR2 YSLEER. The CDR3 covers 13 residues. The CDR3 spells CASSQDVGYEQYF. DNA for the CDR3: TGCGCCAGCAGCCAAGATGTCGGCTACGAGCAGTACTTC.

This chain joins TRBV4-1 and TRBJ1-1; TRBD1 aligns across 7 bases. V shed 3 bases and J 6 bases; nucleotides not matched to a gene: 7. Germline V CDR1 and CDR2: MGHRA, YSYEKL. The CDR3 length is 14 residues. The CDR3 DNA follows: TGCGCCAGCAGCCACCCGGGACAGAAGTCTGAAGCTTTCTTT. It codes for CASSHPGQKSEAFF.

Of note for this clonotype: One end of the junction does not line up with germline, which may come from a read error. The chain links TRBV12-3 or TRBV12-4 to TRBJ2-7, with D uncertain. The CDR3 consists of 12 residues. As DNA, the CDR3 is TGTACCAGCAGTTTTGGGTACTACGAGCAGTACTTC. Its protein is CTSSFGYYEQYF.

This clonotype came up many times. The V call is TRBV13, the J call TRBJ2-1; tentatively, D is TRBD2 (6 bases). There are 14 residues in the CDR3. Trimming took 5 bases from V and 7 from J, leaving 15 bases between them. CDR1 is PRHDT, CDR2 FYEKMQ, per germline (reference sequence). This CDR3 reads CASSATGEANEQFF. The CDR3 nucleotides are TGTGCCAGCAGCGCCACGGGAGAGGCGAATGAGCAGTTCTTC.

The V call is TRBV29-1, the J call TRBJ2-2, with D possibly matching TRBD2 (5 bases). Germline V gives CDR1 SQVTM, CDR2 ANQGSEA. CDR3 length equals 14 residues. V lost 5 bases and J lost 2, with 12 bases in between. The CDR3 bases are TGCAGCGTTACTACGGGGATAAACACCGGGGAGCTGTTTTTT. This gives the protein CSVTTGINTGELFF.

This clonotype was seen repeatedly, ten times or more. This chain joins TRBV6-5 and TRBJ2-4; D gene uncertain. Germline-derived CDR1 and CDR2 are MNHEY and SVGAGI. This CDR3 is 14 amino acids long. V lost 2 bases, J lost 7 bases, and 12 bases lay in between. The CDR3 loop is CASSYDPAGNIQYF. The CDR3 DNA reads TGTGCCAGCAGTTACGACCCGGCTGGGAACATTCAGTACTTC.

The gene calls are TRBV7-9 and TRBJ2-1; tentatively, D is TRBD2 (5 bases). This CDR3 is 14 amino acids long. The germline gives CDR1 SEHNR, CDR2 FQNEAQ (reference sequence). V dropped 6 bases and J dropped 6 bases, with 15 bases sitting between them. DNA of the CDR3: TGTGCCAGCAGATCGGGCTCCCGGGGCAATGAGCAGTTCTTC. Its protein is CASRSGSRGNEQFF. Combining the CDR3 with reference TRBV7-9 and TRBJ2-1 gives the whole variable domain DTGVSQNPRHKITKRGQNVTFRCDPISEHNRLYWYRQTLGQGPEFLTYFQNEAQLEKSRLLSDRFSAERPKGSFSTLEIQRTEQGDSAMYLCASRSGSRGNEQFFGPGTRLTVL.